One T cell receptor beta chain is described in this entry. Ten or more counts support this clonotype. Its cognate antigen has yet to be identified. Nothing much larger sits one base from this clone, and base qualities are not available. Amplification of TCR beta CDR3 regions was carried out from RNA transcripts. A first-round RT-PCR of the TCR CDR3 used the HTBI primer set with the Qiagen OneStep RT-PCR kit. Libraries were constructed in a second round of multiplex PCR, after which size selection and purification were carried out. Libraries were sequenced paired-end with 100 bp reads on an Illumina HiSeq2000. On the authors' methods: SOAPnuke was used to process the raw data, throwing out any read that contained adapters or uncalled bases, had a mean Phred below 15, or lacked an exact constant-primer or identifier match. High-quality paired reads were merged using COPE v1.2.5, and each unique nucleotide sequence was defined as a clonotype. MiTCR v1.1 was used to align clonotypes to the IMGT TRBV, TRBD and TRBJ reference segments. The analysis included only V-J combinations with a frequency above 0.0001, which together covered more than 98% of the repertoires. A TCS score was defined as the ratio between F50 (clonal expansion) and ExV (chaos), using BLOSUM62-based TCRdist between CDR3 peptides within each V-J. Welch's t-statistics and random forest reduced approximately 520 V-J features to 13, which were used in a naive Bayes classifier (R e1071). TCRdb ran its own pipeline on the public reads, namely fastp trimming at Q25 and MiXCR clone calling, and kept in-frame beta chains. Duplicate CDR3 protein sequences are folded into a single record with the most common DNA and genes. The V and J calls were not made by the authors but by TCRdb's processing. The sample data list 540,000 or so distinct CDR3 sequences, and around a sixth of these were observed just once. In total, the top ten clones hold around 6.6% of the sample.

The record originates from a study of T cells in Graves' hyperthyroidism and ophthalmopathy (dated by TCRdb to about 2019). Regarding the complete study: Peripheral blood samples were taken at the time of initial diagnosis, prior to any treatment. Thyroid tissue and blood T-cell repertoires from several Graves' hyperthyroidism patients were also compared in the study. The 95 to 100 discovery patients were randomly divided into training and test sets at a 7:3 ratio. The paper describes TCR Vbeta CDR3 sequencing of more than 120 peripheral blood samples, made up of 43 ophthalmopathy patients, 70 to 75 hyperthyroidism patients and 17 progressor patients. Once sampling was done, hyperthyroidism patients were given methimazole at a starting dose of 30 mg daily, whereas ophthalmopathy patients were given high-dose intravenous methylprednisolone. TCR V-J signatures able to tell the groups apart were searched for in a discovery cohort of about a hundred patients, of whom 40 to 45 had Graves' ophthalmopathy and 57 had stable Graves' hyperthyroidism. Prospective prediction of ophthalmopathy was tested in an independent validation cohort consisting of 18 hyperthyroidism patients and 15 or so patients who later progressed to ophthalmopathy.

The paper's findings and limits, for the study overall: In cross-validation, a model built on a 13 V-J signature told ophthalmopathy apart from stable hyperthyroidism with approximately 90% sensitivity and about 81% specificity, and in testing the same model reached 80%/75%. No statistical method was used to set the sample size in advance, and investigators knew the group allocation. In validation, progression to ophthalmopathy was predicted by the model with approximately 67% sensitivity and 72.22% specificity, a median of roughly 6 months before onset. Most expanded thyroid clonotypes (frequency above 0.001) were also found in blood, which suggests that blood repertoires may mirror thyroid immune responses.

Clipping removes 4 bases from V and 2 bases from J, with 4 as the unmatched junction base count. The CDR3 measures 14 amino acids from cysteine to phenylalanine. Kept here is only the CDR3 DNA, which spans 42 bases and is read in frame from base 1. Via the germline V gene, CDR1 is KGHSH and CDR2 LQKENI. A patient counted as having stable Graves' hyperthyroidism if no progression to ophthalmopathy occurred over 18 months of follow-up. Hyperthyroidism patients were newly diagnosed, with disease duration under 2 months, and aged 18 to 65 years. Exclusion was applied to patients with uncontrolled infections, other autoimmune diseases, pregnancy or lactation. Clinical symptoms, serum thyroxine and TRAb, thyroid ultrasound, and orbital computed tomography formed the basis for the diagnoses. PBMCs were isolated from about 10 ml of fresh peripheral blood by Ficoll-Paque density gradient centrifugation. Total RNA was extracted using Trizol reagent, and RNA quality was assessed on an Agilent 2100 Bioanalyzer.

The sequence was obtained from a young woman with Graves' hyperthyroidism. Sample: blood. This chain joins TRBV18 to TRBJ2-7; TRBD1 aligns with 8 central bases. The nucleotide sequence is given as TGTGCCAGCTCACGACAGGGGAACACCTACGAGCAGTACTTC. This is translated as CASSRQGNTYEQYF.